This TCR beta chain was sequenced during a study of T cell changes during pregnancy in multiple sclerosis. V lost 1 base and J 9 bases, leaving 13 bases between the germline ends. The CDR3 has 14 residues. From germline, CDR1 is LNHDA and CDR2 SQIVND (reference sequence). Clones were read by immunoSEQ multiplex PCR, and TCRdb kept only the in-frame ones, dropping some. Of 50,000 to 65,000 clones listed, 90% are singletons. The chain employs TRBV19 and TRBJ1-5, with D uncertain. The source material was peripheral blood, sampled in the first trimester of pregnancy. The receptor comes from a female donor in good health, enrolled as a control in a pregnancy study. In DNA, the CDR3 is TGTGCCAGTAGTATAGCCCCTGGAGCCGCGCCCCAGCATTTT. It codes for CASSIAPGAAPQHF.